One and the same sample provided the 20 T cell receptor beta chains below, sequenced in a study of molecular identifiers for immune sequencing clone quantification. One entry per CDR3 protein, called by TCRdb with MiXCR from the PCR reads. The sample holds more than 450,000 distinct CDR3 sequences, about 25% seen once. The sequencing sample was made of naive CD8+ T cells from blood, with Jurkat cell RNA spiked in. Subset noted: FACS-sorted CD8+CD4-CCR7+CD45RA+ naive T cells. All receptors derive from a human donor in good health. Some libraries in this study had Jurkat cell RNA spiked in.

Only a few counts were recorded for this clonotype. The V and J genes are TRBV27 and TRBJ2-7, with a tentative D call TRBD2 (5 bases). V was shortened by 3 bases and J by 3 bases, with 12 bases between the two germline ends. The CDR3 consists of 14 residues. Per germline, CDR1 MNHEY and CDR2 SMNVEV (reference sequence). In DNA, the CDR3 is TGTGCCAGCAGTTTCGCGGGCAGGTTCTACGAGCAGTACTTC. As protein: CASSFAGRFYEQYF.

CDR3 residues: CASSLVGGEGDDEQFF. The CDR3 DNA follows: TGTGCCAGCAGCTTAGTAGGGGGAGAGGGGGATGATGAGCAGTTCTTC. The rearrangement links TRBV7-2 to TRBJ2-1; D is possibly TRBD1 (6 bases). Trimming removed 1 base from V and 8 bases from J, with 18 bases in between. CDR3 length equals 16 residues. The germline V gene encodes CDR1 SGHTA and CDR2 FQGNSA.

The J gene is TRBJ1-2, the V gene TRBV19; no clear D gene. V dropped 5 bases and J dropped 14 bases, with 15 bases sitting between them. Germline loops: CDR1 LNHDA, CDR2 SQIVND (reference sequence). The CDR3 extends over 11 amino acids. DNA of the CDR3: TGTGCCAGTAGTGCCCCCGCCGAGACTACCTTC. This sequence encodes CASSAPAETTF.

This clonotype was detected many times. V gene TRBV27 combines with J gene TRBJ1-1; D ambiguous. Germline V gene lookup returns CDR1 MNHEY and CDR2 SMNVEV (reference sequence). Between the trimmed V and J ends, which lost 2 bases and 5 bases, there was a span of 12 bases. The CDR3 covers 14 residues. CDR3 residues: CASSLKIDGTEAFF. In DNA form, the CDR3 reads TGTGCCAGCAGTTTAAAGATCGATGGGACTGAAGCTTTCTTT.

This clonotype has ten or more counts. The gene calls are TRBV24-1 and TRBJ2-1, with D possibly matching TRBD2 (5 bases). The germline V gene encodes CDR1 KGHDR and CDR2 SFDVKD. V gave up 0 bases and J gave up 3 bases, with 5 bases separating them. The CDR3 runs to 14 residues. The CDR3 nucleotides read TGTGCCACCAGTGATTTGCGGGACTACAATGAGCAGTTCTTC. Residues: CATSDLRDYNEQFF.

Ten or more counts support this clonotype. CDR3: CASSRRVLEQFF. The CDR3 region has the DNA TGTGCCAGCAGCCGGAGGGTATTAGAGCAGTTCTTC. The chain links TRBV6-2 or TRBV6-3 to TRBJ2-1; TRBD2 might be the D (6 bases). With 6 bases removed from V and 10 bases from J, the gap between germline ends came to 13 bases. There are 12 residues in the CDR3. The germline CDR1 and CDR2 sequences are MNHEY and SVGEGT.

This clonotype was observed at least ten times. V usage is TRBV28 and J usage is TRBJ1-1, with D possibly being TRBD1 (6 bases). The CDR3 consists of 14 residues. The germline V gene has CDR1 MDHEN and CDR2 SYDVKM. V lost 5 bases and J lost 3, with 13 bases in between. CDR3 coding DNA: TGTGCCAGCAGTGGGGGGGCCGTGGACACTGAAGCTTTCTTT. Its translation is CASSGGAVDTEAFF. Combining the CDR3 with reference TRBV28 and TRBJ1-1 gives the whole variable domain DVKVTQSSRYLVKRTGEKVFLECVQDMDHENMFWYRQDPGLGLRLIYFSYDVKMKEKGDIPEGYSVSREKKERFSLILESASTNQTSMYLCASSGGAVDTEAFFGQGTRLTVV.

V usage is TRBV7-8 and J usage is TRBJ2-3; D is unclear. CDR1 is SGHVS and CDR2 is FQNEAQ in the germline V gene. CDR3 size: 15 residues. Trimming took 5 bases from V and 2 from J, leaving 14 bases between them. In DNA form, the CDR3 reads TGTGCCAGCAGCCCTAGACTCCTTTCCACAGATACGCAGTATTTT. Protein sequence: CASSPRLLSTDTQYF.

The chain is built from TRBV9 and TRBJ2-2, with 7 bases matching TRBD2. The germline gives CDR1 SGDLS, CDR2 YYNGEE. The ends lost 9 bases at V and 3 bases at J; junction bases unmatched: 5. The CDR3 runs to 13 residues. CDR3 sequence reads: CATREGHTGELFF. CDR3 DNA sequence: TGTGCCACCAGGGAGGGTCACACCGGGGAGCTGTTTTTT.

The rearrangement links TRBV4-3 to TRBJ2-3; D is unresolved. This CDR3 spans 16 amino acids. Germline CDR1 reads LGHNA; CDR2 reads YSLEER. Trimming removed 0 bases from V and 0 bases from J, with 10 bases in between. As DNA, the CDR3 is TGCGCCAGCAGCCAAGATCGGCTAGTGAGCACAGATACGCAGTATTTT. It yields the protein CASSQDRLVSTDTQYF.

As concerns this clonotype: At one end, the junction sequence differs from germline, possibly due to a read error. The rearrangement links TRBV11-2 to TRBJ1-5; D possibly corresponds to TRBD1 (6 bases). The CDR3 has 15 residues. From germline, CDR1 is SGHAT and CDR2 FQNNGV. CDR3 residues: CASSLRGQSNQPPHF. The CDR3 DNA follows: TGTGCCAGCAGCTTACGTGGACAGAGCAATCAGCCCCCGCATTTT.

V is TRBV6-6 and J is TRBJ2-5; possible D gene TRBD2, 6 bases. V lost 4 bases to trimming and J lost 1 base, with 16 bases between them. Germline V gene data show CDR1 as MNHNY and CDR2 as SVGAGI (reference sequence). The CDR3 spans 16 residues. The DNA of the CDR3 is TGTGCCAGCAGTTCGATTACGGGGGAGGCCCAAGAGACCCAGTACTTC. Amino acids: CASSSITGEAQETQYF.

Turning to this clonotype: Just one base apart from a much larger clone, this may be a read error. V is TRBV7-3 and J is TRBJ1-2; D not resolved. The CDR3 consists of 12 residues. The germline V gene has CDR1 SGHTA and CDR2 FQGTGA. Between the trimmed V and J ends, which lost 5 bases and 4 bases, there was a span of 8 bases. The CDR3 DNA reads TGTGCCAGCAGCCCCCCCGCCTATGGCTACACCTTC. Its protein product is CASSPPAYGYTF. The variable domain in full, with the rest retrieved from reference TRBV7-3 and TRBJ1-2, is GAGVSQTPSNKVTEKGKYVELRCDPISGHTALYWYRQSLGQGPEFLIYFQGTGAADDSGLPNDRFFAVRPEGSVSTLKIQRTERGDSAVYLCASSPPAYGYTFGSGTRLTVV.

A remark on this clonotype: This could be a read error, since a much larger clone is one nucleotide away. The CDR3 end shows no conserved phenylalanine or tryptophan, and so a read error is likely. The rearrangement uses TRBV5-1 and TRBJ1-2, with unresolved D. The germline V gene encodes CDR1 SGHRS and CDR2 YFSETQ. The CDR3 spans 11 residues. V lost 4 bases, J lost 6 bases, and 7 bases lay in between. The CDR3 nucleotides are TGCGCCAGCAGCACAAACAATGGCTACACCCTC. Translation gives CASSTNNGYTL.

Of note for this clonotype: Sequence at one end of the junction differs from germline and may be a read error. V is TRBV27 and J is TRBJ2-2; 9 bases agree with TRBD1. The CDR3 is 18 residues long. Germline V gives CDR1 MNHEY, CDR2 SMNVEV (reference sequence). The DNA for the CDR3 is TGTGCCCGCAGTGCCGCTCCTTACAGGGGGCCTCCCCCCGGGGCGCTGTTTTTT. This sequence encodes CARSAAPYRGPPPGALFF.

Remarks on this clonotype: Given the absence of the conserved phenylalanine or tryptophan at the CDR3 end, a read error is likely. In DNA, the CDR3 is TGTGCCAGCAGTTTAATGTTTCGGCCAGACCAAGAGACCCAGTACCTC. Its protein is CASSLMFRPDQETQYL. The chain carries TRBV28 and TRBJ2-5; D unresolved. Germline CDR1 is MDHEN and CDR2 is SYDVKM. CDR3 length: 16 residues. The V gene lost 2 bases and the J gene lost 0 bases, with 13 bases spanning the gap.

As regards this clonotype: This may stem from a read error, because a much larger clone lies one nucleotide away. The chain has TRBV7-9 and TRBJ2-5; 9 bases fit TRBD1. Per the germline V gene, CDR1 is SEHNR and CDR2 is FQNEAQ (reference sequence). There are 16 residues in the CDR3. CDR3 bases: TGTGCCAGCAGCTTACTAGGGACAGGGACGGCGGAGACCCTGTACTTC. It is translated as CASSLLGTGTAETLYF.

Comment on this clonotype: This may stem from a read error, because a much larger clone lies one nucleotide away. The chain couples TRBV19 to TRBJ1-5; D ambiguous. CDR3 size: 13 residues. Germline assignment: CDR1 LNHDA and CDR2 SQIVND (reference sequence). The V gene lost 7 bases and the J gene lost 5 bases, with 12 bases spanning the gap. CDR3 loop: CASTPLEDQPQHF. DNA of the CDR3: TGTGCCAGTACTCCACTAGAGGATCAGCCCCAGCATTTT.

The sample holds a few counts of this clonotype. This chain links TRBV30 with TRBJ2-7; D gene uncertain. Trimming took off 3 bases at V and 0 bases at J, with 12 bases between the two ends. Germline V gene lookup returns CDR1 GTSNPN and CDR2 SVGIG (reference sequence). The CDR3 has 14 residues. The CDR3 DNA is TGTGCCTGGAGCCATATTACCGGCTCCTACGAGCAGTACTTC. It codes for CAWSHITGSYEQYF.

This clonotype was counted between two and nine times. The chain combines TRBV6-2 or TRBV6-3 with TRBJ1-2, with D perhaps matching TRBD1 (5 bases). From germline, CDR1 is MNHEY and CDR2 SVGEGT. The V and J ends lost 4 bases and 5 bases respectively, with 23 bases between them. This CDR3 contains 17 residues. The DNA of the CDR3 is TGTGCCAGCAGTTCGATACCAGGGACGGTGGGATTGTATGGCTACACCTTC. As protein: CASSSIPGTVGLYGYTF.